This T cell receptor beta chain was obtained from a study of neurological immune-mediated disorders. Germline V gives CDR1 SGHRS, CDR2 YFSETQ. With 5 bases removed from V and 0 bases from J, the gap between germline ends came to 12 bases. The CDR3 has 15 residues. Many counts were recorded for this clonotype. MiXCR, run by TCRdb on the 5' RACE reads, gives a single entry per CDR3 protein. The data contain 65,000 to 90,000 distinct CDR3 sequences, approximately 3.4% of them singletons. This chain uses TRBV5-1 with TRBJ2-1; either TRBD1 or TRBD2 may supply D (5 bases each). The source of this sequence is a woman aged 45-59 years with multiple sclerosis. The sample consisted of PBMCs. CDR3 nucleotides: TGCGCCAGCAGGCAAGGGGCGGGCTCCTACAATGAGCAGTTCTTC. This codes for CASRQGAGSYNEQFF. The full variable domain, with the rest looked up from reference TRBV5-1 and TRBJ2-1, is KAGVTQTPRYLIKTRGQQVTLSCSPISGHRSVSWYQQTPGQGLQFLFEYFSETQRNKGNFPGRFSGRQFSNSRSEMNVSTLELGDSALYLCASRQGAGSYNEQFFGPGTRLTVL.